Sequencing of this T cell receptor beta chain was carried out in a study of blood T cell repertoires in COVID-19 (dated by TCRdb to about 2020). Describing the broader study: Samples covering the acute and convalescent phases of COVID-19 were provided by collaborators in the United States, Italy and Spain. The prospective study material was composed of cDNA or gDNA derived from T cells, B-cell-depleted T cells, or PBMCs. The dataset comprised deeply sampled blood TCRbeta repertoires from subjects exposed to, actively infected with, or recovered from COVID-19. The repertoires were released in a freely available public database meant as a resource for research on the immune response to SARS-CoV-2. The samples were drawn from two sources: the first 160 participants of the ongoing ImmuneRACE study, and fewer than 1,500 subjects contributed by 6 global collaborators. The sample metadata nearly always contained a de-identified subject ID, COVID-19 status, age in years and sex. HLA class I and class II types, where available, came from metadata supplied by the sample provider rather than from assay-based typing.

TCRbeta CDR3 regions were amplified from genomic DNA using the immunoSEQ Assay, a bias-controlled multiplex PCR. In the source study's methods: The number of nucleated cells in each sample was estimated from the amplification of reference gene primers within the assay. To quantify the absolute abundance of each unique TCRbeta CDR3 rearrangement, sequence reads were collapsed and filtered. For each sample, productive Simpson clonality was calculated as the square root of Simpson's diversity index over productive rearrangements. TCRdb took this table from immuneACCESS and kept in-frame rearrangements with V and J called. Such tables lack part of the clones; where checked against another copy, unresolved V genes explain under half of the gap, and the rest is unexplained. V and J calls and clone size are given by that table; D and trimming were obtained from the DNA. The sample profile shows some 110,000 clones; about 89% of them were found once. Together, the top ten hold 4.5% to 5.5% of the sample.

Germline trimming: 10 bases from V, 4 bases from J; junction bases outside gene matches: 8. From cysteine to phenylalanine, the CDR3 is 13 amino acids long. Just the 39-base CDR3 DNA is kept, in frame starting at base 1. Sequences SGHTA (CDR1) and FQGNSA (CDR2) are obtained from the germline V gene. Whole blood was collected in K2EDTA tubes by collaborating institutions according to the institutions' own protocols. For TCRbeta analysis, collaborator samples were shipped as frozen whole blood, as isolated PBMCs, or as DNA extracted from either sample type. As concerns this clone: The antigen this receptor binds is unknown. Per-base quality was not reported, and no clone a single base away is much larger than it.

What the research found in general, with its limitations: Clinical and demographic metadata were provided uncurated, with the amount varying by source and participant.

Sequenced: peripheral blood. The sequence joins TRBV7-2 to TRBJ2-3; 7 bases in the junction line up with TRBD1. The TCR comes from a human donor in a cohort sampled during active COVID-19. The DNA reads TGTGCCACCACACAGGGGCTGCCAGATACGCAGTATTTT. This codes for CATTQGLPDTQYF.